This entry lists 11 T cell receptor beta chains sequenced from one sample in a study of control samples from healthy donors and cancer patients. Sequencing used immunoSEQ multiplex PCR; TCRdb keeps in-frame clones, though not all of them. The sample gives about 410,000 clones, 75% to 95% of which show up once; about 6.3% is in the top ten. The sample taken for sequencing was PBMCs. Receptor source: a middle-aged man with head and neck cancer.

The chain joins TRBV19 to TRBJ1-4; possibly TRBD1 for D (6 bases). Germline V CDR1 and CDR2: LNHDA, SQIVND (reference sequence). Between the trimmed V and J ends, which lost 3 bases and 8 bases, there was a span of 10 bases. The CDR3 is 13 amino acids. This chain's CDR3 is CASSIRTDEKLFF. CDR3 in DNA: TGTGCCAGTAGTATTAGGACAGACGAAAAACTGTTTTTT.

This clone has a handful of counts. This chain connects TRBV7-8 to TRBJ1-4; D remains ambiguous. Germline loops: CDR1 SGHVS, CDR2 FQNEAQ. The CDR3 has 15 amino acids. Trimming left V 2 bases short and J 0 bases short, with 7 bases between. The CDR3 nucleotides read TGTGCCAGCAGCTTACTGGGCGCAACTAATGAAAAACTGTTTTTT. Amino acids: CASSLLGATNEKLFF.

The rearrangement links TRBV6-5 to TRBJ1-1; 7 positions match TRBD1. This CDR3 comprises 15 residues. Germline V gene lookup returns CDR1 MNHEY and CDR2 SVGAGI. Trimming cost V 5 bases and J 5 bases; bases outside gene matches: 11. As DNA, the CDR3 is TGTGCCAGCAGTCGCACCTACAGGGGTGGTACTGAAGCTTTCTTT. This codes for CASSRTYRGGTEAFF.

This chain connects TRBV5-4 to TRBJ1-1, with D maybe TRBD1 (6 bases). The V gene's germline CDR1 is SGHNT and CDR2 YYREEE (reference sequence). V lost 5 bases and J lost 1, with 15 bases in between. The CDR3 loop spans 15 amino acids. In DNA form, the CDR3 reads TGTGCCAGCAGAGTGAAGGGGACACAGAACACTGAAGCTTTCTTT. Translated, it gives CASRVKGTQNTEAFF.

The chain carries TRBV7-8 and TRBJ1-1; D is undetermined. Per the germline V gene, CDR1 is SGHVS and CDR2 is FQNEAQ. The CDR3 is 16 residues long. V lost 3 bases and J lost 4, with 18 bases in between. CDR3 nucleotide sequence: TGTGCCAGCAGCTTCAATCGTAGACCTTTCGTCACTGAAGCTTTCTTT. Encoded protein: CASSFNRRPFVTEAFF.

The V call is TRBV2, the J call TRBJ2-3; D might be TRBD1 (6 bases). With 6 bases removed from V and 2 bases from J, the gap between germline ends came to 15 bases. Looked up from germline, CDR1 is SNHLY and CDR2 is FYNNEI. The length of the CDR3 is 15 residues. CDR3 DNA sequence: TGTGCCAGCAGCCCCCGGGACACTTACACAGATACGCAGTATTTT. It encodes CASSPRDTYTDTQYF.

The chain has TRBV19 and TRBJ2-5, with TRBD2 identical over 7 bases. This CDR3 is 15 amino acids long. Germline CDR1 is LNHDA and CDR2 is SQIVND (reference sequence). J lost 4 bases, V lost 4 bases, and 9 bases had no gene match. The CDR3 reads CASSRLGGSPETQYF. The CDR3 region has the DNA TGTGCCAGTAGTAGATTAGGCGGGAGTCCAGAGACCCAGTACTTC.

The V and J genes are TRBV6-5 and TRBJ2-7, with 11 bases fitting TRBD1. The CDR3 length is 16 residues. Germline CDR1 is MNHEY and CDR2 is SVGAGI. Trimming took 2 bases from V and 4 from J; bases not matched to a gene: 7. The CDR3 loop reads CASSYRQDRGPYEQYF. The CDR3 DNA sequence: TGTGCCAGCAGTTACCGACAGGACAGGGGGCCGTACGAGCAGTACTTC.

CDR3 sequence: CASSLRTSGSRRETQYF. DNA of the CDR3: TGTGCCAGCAGCTTAAGGACTAGCGGGAGTCGGAGAGAGACCCAGTACTTC. The chain has TRBV11-2 and TRBJ2-5; 13 bases agree with TRBD2. The V and J ends lost 2 bases and 4 bases, in that order; junction bases with no gene match: 7. The CDR3 loop spans 17 amino acids. Germline lookup yields CDR1 SGHAT and CDR2 FQNNGV. Drawing the rest from reference TRBV11-2 and TRBJ2-5, the complete variable domain is EAGVAQSPRYKIIEKRQSVAFWCNPISGHATLYWYQQILGQGPKLLIQFQNNGVVDDSQLPKDRFSAERLKGVDSTLKIQPAKLEDSAVYLCASSLRTSGSRRETQYFGPGTRLLVL.

This clone was seen only once. The chain employs TRBV15 and TRBJ2-7; D uncertain. The CDR3 extends over 13 amino acids. V gave up 3 bases and J gave up 7 bases, with 13 bases separating them. Per germline, CDR1 LNHNV and CDR2 YYDKDF (reference sequence). The CDR3 here is CATSSPHIGEQYF. CDR3 nucleotide sequence: TGTGCCACCAGCAGTCCGCACATAGGTGAGCAGTACTTC.

Only a few counts were recorded for this clone. One junction end does not reproduce the germline sequence, and a read error may be involved. V usage is TRBV29-1 and J usage is TRBJ2-5; D is perhaps TRBD2 (5 bases). The CDR3 sequence is 13 residues long. The germline CDR1 and CDR2 sequences are SQVTM and ANQGSEA. The CDR3 sequence: CSVEAVAKETQYF. The CDR3 bases are TGCAGCGTGGAAGCGGTTGCTAAAGAGACCCAGTACTTC.